Given below is one T cell receptor beta chain in context. Germline CDR1 reads SNHLY; CDR2 reads FYNNEI. CDR3 length: 14 amino acids. Deletions cut 5 bases from V and 1 base from J, with 8 bases between. These data belong to a study of T cell changes during pregnancy in multiple sclerosis. The method was immunoSEQ multiplex PCR; TCRdb's version includes in-frame clones alone and lacks a portion of them. The sample records about 61,000 clones, approximately 90% being singletons. Specimen: peripheral blood, collected in the first trimester of pregnancy. The genes are TRBV2 and TRBJ1-4, with no clear D. This receptor was taken from a female donor in good health, enrolled as a control in a pregnancy study. DNA for the CDR3: TGTGCCAGCAGTAACAGACAAACTAATGAAAAACTGTTTTTT. It is translated as CASSNRQTNEKLFF.